This T cell receptor (beta chain) was documented in a study of regulatory T cells in long-lasting Graves disease. Both iRepertoire HTBI primers and Arm-PCR of CDR3 regions were used to build the TCR beta libraries. In TCRdb, the multiplex PCR reads were re-called with MiXCR into one record per CDR3 protein. This sample yields 500,000 to 700,000 distinct CDR3 sequences, of which approximately 15% are seen a single time; 15% to 20% belongs to the top ten. The J segment lost 5 bases and the V segment lost 4 bases, leaving 25 bases of the junction unmatched. The CDR3 totals 21 residues. The germline CDR1 and CDR2 sequences are MNHEY and SMNVEV (reference sequence). Time point reported: newly diagnosed GD, antithyroid drugs for less than 3 months. RNA extracted from PBMCs served as the sequencing template. There are many counts of this clonotype. Antigen: not known. Study-wide results and caveats: Persistent patients shared more public clonotypes (under 3,000) than newly diagnosed patients (around 1,000).

This sample was shared with a second study, whose subject was T cells in Graves' hyperthyroidism and ophthalmopathy.

The chain joins TRBV27 to TRBJ1-4; TRBD1 aligns across 7 bases. This sequence originates from a woman in her 30s with Graves disease. The sample here was peripheral blood mononuclear cells (PBMCs), taken at new diagnosis, from a patient treated with antithyroid drugs. CDR3 nucleotides: TGTGCCAGCAGTTCCAAGCCATTGCTGGGGACAGCCGTATCCCGAAATGAAAAACTGTTTTTT. This gives the protein CASSSKPLLGTAVSRNEKLFF.